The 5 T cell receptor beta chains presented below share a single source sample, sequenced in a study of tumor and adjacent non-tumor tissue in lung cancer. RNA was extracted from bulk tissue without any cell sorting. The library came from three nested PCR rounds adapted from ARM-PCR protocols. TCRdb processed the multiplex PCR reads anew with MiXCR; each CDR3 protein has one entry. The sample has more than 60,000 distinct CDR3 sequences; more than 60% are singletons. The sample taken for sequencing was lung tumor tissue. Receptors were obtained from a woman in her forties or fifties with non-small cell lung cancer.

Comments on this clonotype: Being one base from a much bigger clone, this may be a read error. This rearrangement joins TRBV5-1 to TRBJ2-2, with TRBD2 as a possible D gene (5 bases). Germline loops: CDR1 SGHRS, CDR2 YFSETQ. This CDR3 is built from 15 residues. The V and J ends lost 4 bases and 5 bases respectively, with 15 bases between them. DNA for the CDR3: TGCGCCAGCAGCCCTCAAACGGGAAATACCGGGGAGCTGTTTTTT. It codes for CASSPQTGNTGELFF.

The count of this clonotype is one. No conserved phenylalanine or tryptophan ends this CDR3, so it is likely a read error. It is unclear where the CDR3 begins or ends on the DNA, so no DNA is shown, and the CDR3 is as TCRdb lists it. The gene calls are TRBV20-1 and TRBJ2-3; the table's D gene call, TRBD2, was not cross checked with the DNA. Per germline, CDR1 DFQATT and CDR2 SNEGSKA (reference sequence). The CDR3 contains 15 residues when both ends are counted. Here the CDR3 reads CSASSSSGTTYTRYY.

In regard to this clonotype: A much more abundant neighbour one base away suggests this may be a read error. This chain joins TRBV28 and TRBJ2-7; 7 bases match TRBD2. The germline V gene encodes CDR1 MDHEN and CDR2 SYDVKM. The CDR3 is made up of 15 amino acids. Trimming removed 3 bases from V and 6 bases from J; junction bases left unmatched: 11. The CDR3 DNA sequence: TGTGCCAGCAGTTTCCCGAGGGACCCGGGAGGCGAGCAGTACTTC. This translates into CASSFPRDPGGEQYF.

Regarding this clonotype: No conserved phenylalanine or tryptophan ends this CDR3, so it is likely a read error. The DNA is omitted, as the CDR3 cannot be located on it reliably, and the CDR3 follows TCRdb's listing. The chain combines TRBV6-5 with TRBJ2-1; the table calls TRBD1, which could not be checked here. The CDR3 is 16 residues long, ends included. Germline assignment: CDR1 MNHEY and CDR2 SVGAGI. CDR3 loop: CASSTIRTGKYNEQSL.

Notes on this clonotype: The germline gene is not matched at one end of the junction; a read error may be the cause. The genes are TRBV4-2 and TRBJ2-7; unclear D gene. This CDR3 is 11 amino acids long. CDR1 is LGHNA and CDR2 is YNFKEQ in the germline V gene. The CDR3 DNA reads TGTGCCAGCAGCTCCCACTACGAGGAGAACTTC. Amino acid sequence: CASSSHYEENF.